These 27 T cell receptor beta chains were all obtained from the same sample, sequenced in a study of T cells in Graves' hyperthyroidism and ophthalmopathy. Amplified regions were TCR beta CDR3 sequences from RNA transcripts. First-round RT-PCR with HTBI primers amplified the TCR CDR3 region. TCRdb reprocessed the multiplex PCR reads via MiXCR and lists one record per CDR3 protein. The table records approximately 690,000 distinct CDR3 sequences, more than 12% of them present only once. Sequencing was performed on blood. The receptors were sampled from a woman aged 50 to 60 with Graves' ophthalmopathy.

This clonotype was picked up many times. The chain links TRBV30 to TRBJ2-7; D gene uncertain. Trimming cost V 3 bases and J 1 base, with 7 bases left between them. The CDR3 is made up of 12 amino acids. Germline V gives CDR1 GTSNPN, CDR2 SVGIG (reference sequence). The CDR3 nucleotides read TGTGCCTGGAGGGGGATATCCTACGAGCAGTACTTC. Its translation: CAWRGISYEQYF. The variable domain in full, with the rest retrieved from reference TRBV30 and TRBJ2-7, is SQTIHQWPATLVQPVGSPLSLECTVEGTSNPNLYWYRQAAGRGLQLLFYSVGIGQISSEVPQNLSASRPQDRQFILSSKKLLLSDSGFYLCAWRGISYEQYFGPGTRLTVT.

At least ten counts were recorded for this clonotype. V gene TRBV18 combines with J gene TRBJ1-2; 11 nucleotides align to TRBD1. This CDR3 is 15 amino acids long. The trim removed 0 bases at V and 6 bases at J, leaving 3 bases unmatched. Germline V gene data show CDR1 as KGHSH and CDR2 as LQKENI. CDR3 sequence: CASSPPRTGGDGYTF. The CDR3 DNA reads as TGTGCCAGCTCACCACCGCGGACAGGGGGCGATGGCTACACCTTC.

In this sample, this clonotype turned up many times. The chain links TRBV30 to TRBJ1-5; D ambiguous. The length of the CDR3 is 14 residues. Germline CDR1 and CDR2: GTSNPN and SVGIG (reference sequence). V was cut by 0 bases and J by 4 bases, with 10 bases left in between. The CDR3: CAWSVKQINQPQHF. CDR3 nucleotide sequence: TGTGCCTGGAGTGTAAAACAGATAAATCAGCCCCAGCATTTT.

This clonotype occurred many times. The chain uses TRBV7-6 and TRBJ2-7; D is unclear. Trimming shortened V by 4 bases and J by 0 bases, and 16 bases separated the two germline ends. Per germline, CDR1 SGHVS and CDR2 FNYEAQ. This CDR3 comprises 16 residues. The CDR3 is CASSSLYRSSSYEQYF. CDR3 nucleotides: TGTGCCAGCAGCTCCCTATATAGGTCAAGCTCCTACGAGCAGTACTTC.

The chain combines TRBV6-2 or TRBV6-3 with TRBJ2-7; no definite D call. The V and J ends lost 8 bases and 3 bases respectively, with 8 bases between them. From germline, CDR1 is MNHEY and CDR2 SVGEGT. The CDR3 is made up of 11 amino acids. The DNA of the CDR3 is TGTGCCAGCGGAGTAAACTACGAGCAGTACTTC. Its protein product is CASGVNYEQYF.

This clonotype came up many times. This chain uses TRBV28 with TRBJ2-1; TRBD1 is a possible D gene (6 bases). CDR3 size: 17 residues. Germline CDR1 reads MDHEN; CDR2 reads SYDVKM. V was clipped by 6 bases and J by 6 bases, with 24 bases between them. Written as DNA, the CDR3 is TGTGCCAGCAGCCCTACCCAGGGGCTAGTAGGTAGCAATGAGCAGTTCTTC. It translates to CASSPTQGLVGSNEQFF.

This clonotype was observed a few times. This CDR3 reads CASSIGSGSSYNEQFF. The CDR3 DNA reads as TGTGCCAGTAGTATAGGTAGCGGGAGTTCCTACAATGAGCAGTTCTTC. The V and J genes are TRBV19 and TRBJ2-1, with TRBD2 identical over 9 bases. This CDR3 is 16 amino acids long. CDR1 and CDR2 from the germline V gene are LNHDA and SQIVND (reference sequence). The J segment lost 1 base and the V segment lost 1 base, leaving 2 bases of the junction unmatched.

This clonotype was detected ten times or more. CDR3 loop: CATSAATNFYEQYF. CDR3 DNA sequence: TGTGCCACCAGTGCCGCGACAAACTTCTACGAGCAGTACTTC. J is TRBJ2-7 and V is TRBV24-1; D gene uncertain. The CDR3 spans 14 residues. CDR1 is KGHDR and CDR2 is SFDVKD in the germline V gene. V was pared by 5 bases and J by 3 bases, with 13 bases between.

There are many counts of this clonotype. Its ends do not fully match the called genes, so a read error is possible. This sequence joins TRBV5-1 and TRBJ2-1; TRBD2 matches at 12 bases. CDR1 is SGHRS and CDR2 is YFSETQ in the germline V gene. The CDR3 is 15 amino acids. The CDR3 loop is CASSSLAGGYNEQFF. The CDR3 DNA reads as TGTGCCAGCAGCTCACTAGCGGGAGGCTACAATGAGCAGTTCTTC. The full variable domain, its missing parts supplied by reference TRBV5-1 and TRBJ2-1, is KAGVTQTPRYLIKTRGQQVTLSCSPISGHRSVSWYQQTPGQGLQFLFEYFSETQRNKGNFPGRFSGRQFSNSRSEMNVSTLELGDSALYLCASSSLAGGYNEQFFGPGTRLTVL.

This clonotype was detected only a few times. V and J are TRBV29-1 and TRBJ1-1, with TRBD1 as a possible D gene (6 bases). V was cut by 8 bases and J by 0 bases, with 13 bases left in between. The CDR3 has 13 amino acids. CDR1 and CDR2 (germline): SQVTM, ANQGSEA. The CDR3, as DNA: TGCAGCACCATCAGGGGTTTGAACACTGAAGCTTTCTTT. It translates to CSTIRGLNTEAFF.

This clonotype was counted ten times or more. J is TRBJ1-1 and V is TRBV7-2, with D perhaps TRBD1 (6 bases). Germline loops: CDR1 SGHTA, CDR2 FQGNSA. V shed 6 bases and J shed 1 base, with 12 bases lying between them. The length of the CDR3 is 14 residues. The CDR3 loop is CASREGGRNTEAFF. For the CDR3, the DNA is TGTGCCAGCAGGGAGGGGGGGAGGAACACTGAAGCTTTCTTT. Full variable domain (outside the CDR3, taken from reference TRBV7-2 and TRBJ1-1): GAGVSQSPSNKVTEKGKDVELRCDPISGHTALYWYRQSLGQGLEFLIYFQGNSAPDKSGLPSDRFSAERTGGSVSTLTIQRTQQEDSAVYLCASREGGRNTEAFFGQGTRLTVV.

This clonotype was detected ten times or more. The gene calls are TRBV28 and TRBJ1-5, with D uncertain. V was shortened by 3 bases and J by 3 bases, with 12 bases between the two germline ends. In germline, CDR1 is MDHEN, CDR2 SYDVKM. CDR3 length: 15 amino acids. The CDR3 region has the DNA TGTGCCAGCAGTTTGTTGACCGGCAACAATCAGCCCCAGCATTTT. Translating it yields CASSLLTGNNQPQHF.

Ten or more counts support this clonotype. The rearrangement links TRBV5-6 to TRBJ1-1; D uncertain. Per germline, CDR1 SGHDT and CDR2 YYEEEE. Trimming stripped 4 bases from V and 7 bases from J, with 11 bases between. This CDR3 comprises 12 residues. The chain's CDR3 is CASSSRSFEAFF. CDR3 DNA sequence: TGTGCCAGCAGCAGTAGGTCCTTTGAAGCTTTCTTT.

The rearrangement joins TRBV19 to TRBJ2-2; 9 positions agree with TRBD1. Germline V gene data show CDR1 as LNHDA and CDR2 as SQIVND (reference sequence). After removal of 5 bases from V and 6 bases from J, the junction contained 4 bases not matched to a gene. CDR3 length equals 14 residues. CDR3 in amino acids: CASSYRDRAGELFF. CDR3 coding DNA: TGTGCCAGTAGTTACCGGGACAGGGCCGGGGAGCTGTTTTTT. Drawing the rest from reference TRBV19 and TRBJ2-2, the complete variable domain is DGGITQSPKYLFRKEGQNVTLSCEQNLNHDAMYWYRQDPGQGLRLIYYSQIVNDFQKGDIAEGYSVSREKKESFPLTVTSAQKNPTAFYLCASSYRDRAGELFFGEGSRLTVL.

This clonotype was counted ten times or more. The gene calls are TRBV2 and TRBJ1-3; D is perhaps TRBD1 (5 bases). The germline V gene encodes CDR1 SNHLY and CDR2 FYNNEI. CDR3 length equals 13 residues. Trimming took off 5 bases at V and 4 bases at J, with 9 bases between the two ends. CDR3 coding DNA: TGTGCCAGCAGTAAGGACACGGGAAACACCATATATTTT. It specifies CASSKDTGNTIYF.

This clonotype was observed a handful of times. The rearrangement joins TRBV6-1 to TRBJ1-5; 9 nucleotides align to TRBD1. Trimming removed 6 bases from V and 2 bases from J; junction bases left unmatched: 8. Germline CDR1 MNHNS, CDR2 SASEGT. This CDR3 is 16 amino acids long. The CDR3 here is CASSQDRGGRNQPQHF. CDR3 coding DNA: TGTGCCAGCAGCCAGGACAGGGGTGGTCGCAATCAGCCCCAGCATTTT.

This clonotype was picked up many times. The CDR3 is CASRPGLAGKETQYF. CDR3 DNA sequence: TGTGCCAGCAGACCGGGACTAGCGGGGAAAGAGACCCAGTACTTC. This rearrangement joins TRBV27 to TRBJ2-5, with 13 bases that match TRBD2. There are 15 residues in the CDR3. Germline values: CDR1 MNHEY, CDR2 SMNVEV (reference sequence). The V and J ends lost 6 bases and 3 bases, in that order; junction bases with no gene match: 4.

This chain connects TRBV6-5 to TRBJ2-1; 8 positions agree with TRBD2. The CDR3 loop spans 16 amino acids. Per the germline V gene, CDR1 is MNHEY and CDR2 is SVGAGI. V gave up 6 bases and J gave up 3 bases; unmatched junction bases: 10. The CDR3 region has the DNA TGTGCCAGCAGAGATCTCAGCGGGAGTTTCTACAATGAGCAGTTCTTC. Translation: CASRDLSGSFYNEQFF.

This clonotype occurred a few times. The chain employs TRBV9 and TRBJ2-1; D is uncertain. Germline CDR1 SGDLS, CDR2 YYNGEE. CDR3 length: 14 residues. Deletions cut 0 bases from V and 7 bases from J, with 11 bases between. The CDR3 nucleotides are TGTGCCAGCAGCGTAGATAGGGCTTGGAATGAGCAGTTCTTC. The encoded protein is CASSVDRAWNEQFF.

This clonotype was seen many times. The CDR3, as DNA: TGTGCCAGCAGTAAGATCCTGGGACAGCAAGAGACCCAGTACTTC. Translation gives CASSKILGQQETQYF. The V call is TRBV6-1, the J call TRBJ2-5; 7 positions match TRBD1. Germline CDR1 and CDR2: MNHNS and SASEGT. The J segment lost 2 bases and the V segment lost 5 bases, leaving 8 bases of the junction unmatched. This CDR3 region has 15 residues.

The V gene is TRBV15, the J gene TRBJ2-1; possibly TRBD1 for D (6 bases). The CDR3 spans 15 residues. V was shortened by 9 bases and J by 0 bases, with 15 bases between the two germline ends. Germline V gene data show CDR1 as LNHNV and CDR2 as YYDKDF (reference sequence). CDR3 sequence: CATKAGTFSYNEQFF. The DNA for the CDR3 is TGTGCCACGAAGGCAGGGACATTCTCCTACAATGAGCAGTTCTTC.

This clonotype was found many times. This chain links TRBV6-2 or TRBV6-3 with TRBJ2-1; D might be TRBD2 (6 bases). Deletions cut 6 bases from V and 1 base from J, with 10 bases between. The CDR3 totals 14 residues. The germline V gene encodes CDR1 MNHEY and CDR2 SVGEGT. The CDR3 DNA follows: TGTGCCAGCAGGAGAGGAGGGTCCTACAATGAGCAGTTCTTC. The encoded protein is CASRRGGSYNEQFF.

There are many counts of this clonotype. The CDR3: CSVERTAQETQYF. DNA for the CDR3: TGCAGCGTTGAAAGGACAGCCCAGGAGACCCAGTACTTC. The chain has TRBV29-1 and TRBJ2-5, with a possible D match to TRBD1 (6 bases). V was trimmed by 2 bases and J by 5 bases, leaving 12 bases between them. CDR3 length: 13 residues. CDR1 and CDR2 from the germline V gene are SQVTM and ANQGSEA.

This clonotype was counted many times. The CDR3 loop is CASSPRDRGNMNTEAFF. The CDR3 DNA reads TGTGCCAGTAGTCCGAGGGACAGGGGAAACATGAACACTGAAGCTTTCTTT. The J gene is TRBJ1-1, the V gene TRBV19; TRBD1 matches at 10 bases. The V segment lost 5 bases and the J segment 0 bases; nucleotides outside the gene matches: 9. The CDR3 runs 17 residues. The germline gives CDR1 LNHDA, CDR2 SQIVND (reference sequence).

This clonotype was detected many times. This sequence joins TRBV28 and TRBJ2-2, with 11 bases matching TRBD1. J lost 5 bases, V lost 2 bases, and 4 bases had no gene match. The CDR3 is 16 residues long. Germline CDR1 and CDR2: MDHEN and SYDVKM. In DNA, the CDR3 is TGTGCCAGCAGTTTAGTGGGGACAGGGGGAACCGGGGAGCTGTTTTTT. This codes for CASSLVGTGGTGELFF.

In this sample, this clonotype turned up many times. The rearrangement uses TRBV12-3 or TRBV12-4 and TRBJ1-2; D is possibly TRBD1 (5 bases). The CDR3 totals 16 residues. V was cut by 0 bases and J by 4 bases, with 15 bases left in between. In DNA form, the CDR3 reads TGTGCCAGCAGTTTAGCGGGTGTCGCGGGGGGCTATGGCTACACCTTC. Encoded protein: CASSLAGVAGGYGYTF.

The V gene is TRBV2, the J gene TRBJ1-1, with 9 positions matching TRBD1. Losses at the gene ends were 6 bases for V and 1 base for J; bases not matched to a gene: 6. The CDR3 loop spans 15 amino acids. Looked up from germline, CDR1 is SNHLY and CDR2 is FYNNEI. CDR3 loop: CASRGTGGTNTEAFF. In nucleotides, the CDR3 is TGTGCCAGCAGGGGAACAGGGGGCACGAACACTGAAGCTTTCTTT. Variable domain in full (rest from reference TRBV2 and TRBJ1-1): EPEVTQTPSHQVTQMGQEVILRCVPISNHLYFYWYRQILGQKVEFLVSFYNNEISEKSEIFDDQFSVERPDGSNFTLKIRSTKLEDSAMYFCASRGTGGTNTEAFFGQGTRLTVV.